The 3 T cell receptor beta chains below all came from one sample that was sequenced in a study of T cell repertoires in cytomegalovirus infection. MiXCR was run by TCRdb on the reads, yielding one entry per CDR3 protein. The data contain under 200,000 distinct CDR3 sequences, roughly 9.8% of them singletons. Sequences were obtained from PBMCs. All receptors come from a human donor in good health (CMV status not recorded). Some clones in this sample may be carry-over from other donors' samples.

At least ten counts were recorded for this clonotype. V is TRBV7-8 and J is TRBJ2-1; tentative D call: TRBD1 (6 bases). Germline V gene sequence: CDR1 SGHVS, CDR2 FQNEAQ. The ends were cut back, 0 bases at V and 8 bases at J, with 14 bases in the middle. There are 15 residues in the CDR3. CDR3 sequence: CASSLATGWADEQFF. In nucleotides, the CDR3 is TGTGCCAGCAGCTTAGCTACAGGGTGGGCCGATGAGCAGTTCTTC.

CDR3 in DNA: TGCAGTGCTAGAGTAGGGAGTACAGGGAGAAATGAGCAGTTCTTC. Amino acid sequence: CSARVGSTGRNEQFF. This chain links TRBV20-1 with TRBJ2-1, with D perhaps TRBD1 (6 bases). With 1 base removed from V and 7 bases from J, the gap between germline ends came to 17 bases. CDR1 DFQATT and CDR2 SNEGSKA come from the germline V gene (reference sequence). This CDR3 region has 15 residues.

The chain employs TRBV18 and TRBJ2-2; D unresolved. CDR1 is KGHSH and CDR2 is LQKENI in the germline V gene. The CDR3 length is 14 residues. V lost 4 bases and J lost 7, with 13 bases in between. CDR3 DNA sequence: TGTGCCAGCTCACAAGACTTGTTGGTCGGGGAGCTGTTTTTT. It yields the protein CASSQDLLVGELFF.